The 31 T cell receptor beta chains below were found in one sample sequenced in a study of blood T cell repertoires in COVID-19. Method: immunoSEQ multiplex PCR; TCRdb's copy keeps in-frame clones and lacks some. The table shows 65,000 to 85,000 clones, with roughly 90% occurring only once. Specimen: peripheral blood. The receptor source for this set is a man older than 75 with COVID-19, enrolled during active disease.

In regard to this clone: Germline and junction disagree at one end, which may indicate a read error. J is TRBJ2-7 and V is TRBV27; perhaps TRBD2 as D (6 bases). Germline CDR1 reads MNHEY; CDR2 reads SMNVEV (reference sequence). CDR3 length equals 13 residues. The CDR3 spells CAGSIRESYEQYF. The DNA of the CDR3 is TGTGCCGGCAGTATCCGGGAGTCCTACGAGCAGTACTTC.

The V and J genes are TRBV19 and TRBJ1-2; D unresolved. This CDR3 is built from 12 residues. Germline V CDR1 and CDR2: LNHDA, SQIVND (reference sequence). Trimming left V 5 bases short and J 7 bases short, with 11 bases between. CDR3 coding DNA: TGTGCCAGTAGTCTGGAGGGTGCTGGCTACACCTTC. It yields the protein CASSLEGAGYTF.

The rearrangement joins TRBV7-2 to TRBJ1-2, with D perhaps TRBD1 (5 bases). Germline V gives CDR1 SGHTA, CDR2 FQGNSA. The germline V and J ends were trimmed by 5 bases and 8 bases, with 12 bases remaining between them. The CDR3 is made up of 12 amino acids. The CDR3 sequence: CASSPTGVGYTF. The CDR3 coding sequence is TGTGCCAGCAGCCCGACGGGGGTCGGCTACACCTTC.

The chain is built from TRBV7-8 and TRBJ2-5; 7 bases fit TRBD1. With 5 bases clipped from V and 4 bases from J, the junction kept 4 bases outside the gene matches. The CDR3 consists of 13 residues. CDR1 SGHVS and CDR2 FQNEAQ come from the germline V gene. The CDR3 reads CASSRQGTETQYF. The CDR3 DNA is TGTGCCAGCAGCCGACAGGGTACAGAGACCCAGTACTTC.

This clone appeared a few times. The rearrangement joins TRBV4-1 to TRBJ1-4; D remains unclear. V was cut by 1 base and J by 1 base, with 10 bases left in between. The CDR3 contains 16 residues. CDR1 is MGHRA, CDR2 YSYEKL, per germline. This CDR3 is CASSQALQRTNEKLFF. For the CDR3, the DNA is TGCGCCAGCAGCCAAGCCCTACAGAGAACTAATGAAAAACTGTTTTTT.

The CDR3 sequence is CASRSGGLSTDTQYF. The CDR3 DNA follows: TGTGCCAGCAGGAGCGGGGGGCTCAGCACAGATACGCAGTATTTT. This rearrangement joins TRBV7-3 to TRBJ2-3; TRBD2 matches 9 bases. CDR1 is SGHTA and CDR2 is FQGTGA in the germline V gene. V shed 6 bases and J 0 bases; nucleotides not matched to a gene: 4. This CDR3 is built from 15 residues.

This chain connects TRBV2 to TRBJ1-5, with TRBD1 identical over 7 bases. CDR3 length equals 13 residues. Germline CDR1 SNHLY, CDR2 FYNNEI. V was pared by 3 bases and J by 11 bases, with 7 bases of the junction left unmatched. CDR3 bases: TGTGCCAGCAGTGAGGGACAGCGGCGGACCCAGCATTTT. Translated, it gives CASSEGQRRTQHF.

The chain has TRBV5-1 and TRBJ2-1; 9 bases map to TRBD2. This CDR3 spans 16 amino acids. In germline, CDR1 is SGHRS, CDR2 YFSETQ. J lost 6 bases, V lost 4 bases, and 11 bases had no gene match. The CDR3: CASSPLGGGAINEQFF. The DNA of the CDR3 is TGCGCCAGCAGCCCCTTGGGCGGGGGGGCGATCAATGAGCAGTTCTTC.

The rearrangement joins TRBV7-9 to TRBJ2-5; the match to TRBD1 covers 8 bases. This CDR3 region has 14 residues. V gave up 6 bases and J gave up 2 bases; unmatched junction bases: 5. Germline V gene data show CDR1 as SEHNR and CDR2 as FQNEAQ (reference sequence). CDR3 sequence reads: CASRSTGGQETQYF. For the CDR3, the DNA is TGTGCCAGCAGGTCTACAGGGGGACAAGAGACCCAGTACTTC.

The genes are TRBV7-8 and TRBJ1-1, with a possible D match to TRBD1 (6 bases). The V gene lost 5 bases and the J gene lost 9 bases, with 13 bases spanning the gap. Per germline, CDR1 SGHVS and CDR2 FQNEAQ. The CDR3 loop spans 12 amino acids. CDR3 residues: CASSLFTGQAFF. The CDR3 region has the DNA TGTGCCAGCAGCCTCTTTACAGGGCAAGCTTTCTTT.

The J gene is TRBJ2-4, the V gene TRBV5-1; 10 nucleotides agree with TRBD1. Per germline, CDR1 SGHRS and CDR2 YFSETQ. Unmatched junction bases numbered 5, after V lost 5 bases and J lost 0 bases. The CDR3 spans 16 residues. The DNA of the CDR3 is TGCGCCAGCAGACAGGGACAGGGGTTAGCCAAAAACATTCAGTACTTC. Its protein is CASRQGQGLAKNIQYF.

The chain uses TRBV6-6 and TRBJ2-7; D ambiguous. This CDR3 is built from 14 residues. CDR1 is MNHNY and CDR2 is SVGAGI in the germline V gene (reference sequence). V lost 2 bases to trimming and J lost 3 bases, with 11 bases between them. The CDR3 sequence is CASSYPLGRYEQYF. The CDR3 DNA reads TGTGCCAGCAGTTACCCCCTAGGCCGCTACGAGCAGTACTTC.

The chain is built from TRBV7-9 and TRBJ1-1; D is possibly TRBD1 (5 bases). CDR3 length: 14 residues. Germline CDR1 reads SEHNR; CDR2 reads FQNEAQ (reference sequence). Trimming cost V 5 bases and J 8 bases, with 18 bases left between them. The CDR3 DNA is TGTGCCAGCAGCCAGGAAATGAGGGACTCGGAAGCTTTCTTT. It translates to CASSQEMRDSEAFF.

The sample holds one count of this clone. This chain connects TRBV10-2 to TRBJ2-1; 9 bases are shared with TRBD2. This CDR3 has 14 amino acids. Germline loops: CDR1 WSHSY, CDR2 SAAADI. V lost 7 bases to trimming and J lost 5 bases; unmatched junction nucleotides: 6. CDR3 sequence (DNA): TGCGCCAGCACGTCTAGCGGGGTCCACAATGAGCAGTTCTTC. Amino acid sequence: CASTSSGVHNEQFF.

CDR3 protein: CASSSRQGAQPQHF. The DNA of the CDR3 is TGTGCCAGCAGCTCACGACAGGGCGCCCAGCCCCAGCATTTT. V and J are TRBV7-2 and TRBJ1-5, with 7 bases aligning to TRBD1. CDR3 size: 14 residues. Germline-derived CDR1 and CDR2 are SGHTA and FQGNSA. Unmatched junction bases numbered 7, after V lost 4 bases and J lost 7 bases.

The chain recombines TRBV24-1 with TRBJ2-1; 7 bases are shared with TRBD1. The CDR3 loop spans 13 amino acids. Germline-derived CDR1 and CDR2 are KGHDR and SFDVKD. The ends lost 5 bases at V and 8 bases at J; junction bases unmatched: 5. The CDR3 DNA reads TGTGCCACCAGTGGGGACAGCCATCATGAGCAGTTCTTC. Translation gives CATSGDSHHEQFF.

This sequence joins TRBV4-3 and TRBJ1-2; no clear D gene. This CDR3 is 14 amino acids long. Germline values: CDR1 LGHNA, CDR2 YSLEER. V shed 0 bases and J shed 4 bases, with 9 bases lying between them. The CDR3 region is CASSQDTIPYGYTF. Written as DNA, the CDR3 is TGCGCCAGCAGCCAAGACACAATACCCTATGGCTACACCTTC.

V and J are TRBV3-1 (or the pseudogene TRBV3-2) and TRBJ1-3, with 8 bases aligning to TRBD1. Trimming cost V 6 bases and J 8 bases; bases outside gene matches: 0. Germline lookup yields CDR1 LGHDT and CDR2 YNNKEL (reference sequence). The CDR3 is 11 residues long. The CDR3 spells CASRQGDTIYF. The DNA of the CDR3 is TGTGCCAGCAGACAGGGGGACACCATATATTTT.

The chain couples TRBV18 to TRBJ1-5; unclear D gene. The germline CDR1 and CDR2 sequences are KGHSH and LQKENI. This CDR3 has 14 residues. Deletions cut 6 bases from V and 7 bases from J, with 16 bases between. The CDR3 region is CASSGSNDYQPQHF. DNA for the CDR3: TGTGCCAGCTCCGGGAGTAATGATTACCAGCCCCAGCATTTT.

V is TRBV4-2 and J is TRBJ1-1, with D possibly TRBD1 on 5 matching bases. There are 12 residues in the CDR3. Trimming took off 2 bases at V and 4 bases at J, with 5 bases between the two ends. CDR1 is LGHNA and CDR2 is YNFKEQ in the germline V gene. The chain's CDR3 is CASSQQGTEAFF. CDR3 nucleotides: TGTGCCAGCAGCCAACAGGGCACTGAAGCTTTCTTT.

V is TRBV5-1 and J is TRBJ1-1; no clear D. Between the trimmed V and J ends, which lost 4 bases and 3 bases, there was a span of 4 bases. The germline CDR1 and CDR2 sequences are SGHRS and YFSETQ. This CDR3 spans 11 amino acids. The CDR3 bases are TGCGCCAGCAGCCTCGACACTGAAGCTTTCTTT. Its translation is CASSLDTEAFF. Full variable domain (remainder filled in from reference TRBV5-1 and TRBJ1-1): KAGVTQTPRYLIKTRGQQVTLSCSPISGHRSVSWYQQTPGQGLQFLFEYFSETQRNKGNFPGRFSGRQFSNSRSEMNVSTLELGDSALYLCASSLDTEAFFGQGTRLTVV.

This rearrangement joins TRBV5-5 to TRBJ2-5, with D possibly matching TRBD1 (5 bases). The V gene lost 6 bases and the J gene lost 7 bases, with 10 bases spanning the gap. The CDR3 is 11 amino acids. Germline V gene lookup returns CDR1 SGHKS and CDR2 YYEKEE (reference sequence). CDR3 residues: CASTRGGTQYF. The CDR3 region has the DNA TGTGCCAGCACTAGGGGCGGGACCCAGTACTTC.

The rearrangement links TRBV12-5 to TRBJ1-2; D call uncertain. The CDR3 consists of 14 residues. V lost 6 bases, J lost 2 bases, and 13 bases lay in between. The germline CDR1 and CDR2 sequences are LGHNT and FRNRAP. The DNA of the CDR3 is TGTGCTAGTGGCACGCTAGGCTGGAACTATGGCTACACCTTC. The encoded protein is CASGTLGWNYGYTF.

V usage is TRBV6-1 and J usage is TRBJ1-1; D gene uncertain. The CDR3 runs 14 residues. V lost 3 bases, J lost 2 bases, and 10 bases lay in between. Per germline, CDR1 MNHNS and CDR2 SASEGT. Here the CDR3 DNA reads TGTGCCAGCAGTGACCCGGGAAGAAACACTGAAGCTTTCTTT. Protein sequence: CASSDPGRNTEAFF.

The chain employs TRBV11-2 and TRBJ2-3, with 10 bases that match TRBD2. The V gene's germline CDR1 is SGHAT and CDR2 FQNNGV. Trimming at V came to 6 bases and at J to 5 bases, leaving 5 bases not matched to a gene. The CDR3 is 14 amino acids. The CDR3 DNA follows: TGTGCCAGCAGGATAGCGGGGGGTCGAGATACGCAGTATTTT. Translation gives CASRIAGGRDTQYF.

The CDR3: CASSLGTISEKLFF. CDR3 DNA sequence: TGCGCCAGCAGCTTGGGGACAATATCTGAAAAACTGTTTTTT. The genes are TRBV5-1 and TRBJ1-4; D might be TRBD1 (5 bases). The CDR3 totals 14 residues. V lost 0 bases and J lost 7, with 10 bases in between. Germline V lookup: CDR1 SGHRS, CDR2 YFSETQ.

The chain has TRBV3-1 (or the pseudogene TRBV3-2) and TRBJ1-1; perhaps TRBD1 as D (6 bases). The CDR3 consists of 13 residues. V was pared by 4 bases and J by 7 bases, with 13 bases between. The germline gives CDR1 LGHDT, CDR2 YNNKEL (reference sequence). DNA for the CDR3: TGTGCCAGCAGCCTCCGACCCAGGGGTGAAGCTTTCTTT. Amino acids: CASSLRPRGEAFF.

The chain uses TRBV9 and TRBJ2-3; 13 positions match TRBD2. This CDR3 region has 17 residues. V lost 4 bases, J lost 5 bases, and 10 bases stayed unmatched. Germline V gene lookup returns CDR1 SGDLS and CDR2 YYNGEE. The CDR3 nucleotides read TGTGCCAGCAGCCCCAGACTAGCGGGGGGCGGGAGAGATACGCAGTATTTT. Amino acid sequence: CASSPRLAGGGRDTQYF.

CDR3 sequence reads: CASSPGGAPGYRTGELFF. The CDR3 region has the DNA TGTGCCAGCAGCCCCGGGGGGGCCCCAGGGTATAGGACCGGGGAGCTGTTTTTT. This chain links TRBV7-2 with TRBJ2-2, with TRBD2 matching 8 bases. The germline V gene encodes CDR1 SGHTA and CDR2 FQGNSA. J was trimmed by 5 bases and V by 5 bases; bases with no gene match: 16. This CDR3 has 18 residues.

V usage is TRBV5-1 and J usage is TRBJ2-1, with 9 bases aligning to TRBD1. Trimming removed 0 bases from V and 2 bases from J; junction bases left unmatched: 0. Per the germline V gene, CDR1 is SGHRS and CDR2 is YFSETQ. The CDR3 covers 15 residues. Here the CDR3 DNA reads TGCGCCAGCAGCTTGGGGACAGGGGCCTACAATGAGCAGTTCTTC. It encodes CASSLGTGAYNEQFF.

This clone was seen more than once but under ten times. V and J are TRBV27 and TRBJ1-6; 8 nucleotides agree with TRBD1. This CDR3 is built from 15 residues. After removal of 5 bases from V and 2 bases from J, the junction contained 2 bases not matched to a gene. Germline CDR1 is MNHEY and CDR2 is SMNVEV (reference sequence). The CDR3 sequence: CASSPGQAYNSPLHF. The CDR3 region has the DNA TGTGCCAGCAGTCCGGGACAGGCCTATAATTCACCCCTCCACTTT.